The clone carrying this T cell receptor beta chain was seen repeatedly, ten times or more. Its antigen remains unidentified. TCRdb redid the calling of the RT-PCR reads with MiXCR, one entry per CDR3 protein. Of some 640,000 distinct CDR3 sequences listed, around 13% are singletons. These data come from a study of response to subunit inactivated influenza vaccine. The study, taken as a whole, reports: Seasonal influenza vaccination, on each occasion, was suggested by the authors to recruit few new T cells.

The CDR3 extends over 17 amino acids. The V gene's germline CDR1 is LGHNA and CDR2 YSLEER. V lost 0 bases and J 0 bases, leaving 11 bases between the germline ends. The chain combines TRBV4-3 with TRBJ2-2, with D hard to call. This specimen consisted of PBMCs from blood, obtained less than 15 days before vaccination. The TCR originated in a man aged 50 to 60 who received an inactivated influenza vaccine. DNA for the CDR3: TGCGCCAGCAGCCAAGAGTCTAGTAACGCGAACACCGGGGAGCTGTTTTTT. This sequence encodes CASSQESSNANTGELFF.